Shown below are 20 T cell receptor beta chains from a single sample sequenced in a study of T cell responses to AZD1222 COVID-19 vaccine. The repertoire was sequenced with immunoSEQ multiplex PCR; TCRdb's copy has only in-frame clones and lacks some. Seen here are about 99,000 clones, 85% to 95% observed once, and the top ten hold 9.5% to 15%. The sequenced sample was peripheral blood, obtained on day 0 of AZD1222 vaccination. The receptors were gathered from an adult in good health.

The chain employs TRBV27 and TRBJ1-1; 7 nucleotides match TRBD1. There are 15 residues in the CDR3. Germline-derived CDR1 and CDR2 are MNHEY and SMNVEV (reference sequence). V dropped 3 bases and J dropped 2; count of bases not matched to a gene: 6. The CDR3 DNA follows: TGTGCCAGCAGTTTGGGGCAGGGGGGTAACACTGAAGCTTTCTTT. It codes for CASSLGQGGNTEAFF.

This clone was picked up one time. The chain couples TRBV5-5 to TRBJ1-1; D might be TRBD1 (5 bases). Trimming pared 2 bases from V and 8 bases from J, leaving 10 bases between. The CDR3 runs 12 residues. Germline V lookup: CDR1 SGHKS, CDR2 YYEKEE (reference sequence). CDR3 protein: CASSFTTAEAFF. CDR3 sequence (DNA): TGTGCCAGCAGCTTTACGACAGCCGAAGCTTTCTTT.

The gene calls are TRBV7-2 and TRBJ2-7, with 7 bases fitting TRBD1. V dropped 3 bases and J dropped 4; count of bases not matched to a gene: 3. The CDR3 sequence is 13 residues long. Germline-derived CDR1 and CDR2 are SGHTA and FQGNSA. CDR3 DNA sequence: TGTGCCAGCAGCTTCAACAGGGGTTACGAGCAGTACTTC. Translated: CASSFNRGYEQYF.

DNA for the CDR3: TGTGCCAGTAGTCCGGTTAGTGGGCCCCCATCCTACGAGCAGTACTTC. This gives the protein CASSPVSGPPSYEQYF. The V and J genes are TRBV19 and TRBJ2-7; D gene ambiguous. Germline V gene lookup returns CDR1 LNHDA and CDR2 SQIVND (reference sequence). CDR3 length: 16 amino acids. Trimming cost V 5 bases and J 1 base, with 18 bases left between them.

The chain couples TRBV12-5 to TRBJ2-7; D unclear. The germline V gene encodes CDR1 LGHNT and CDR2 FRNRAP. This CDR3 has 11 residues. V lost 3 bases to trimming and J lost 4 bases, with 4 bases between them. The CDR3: CASGFRYEQYF. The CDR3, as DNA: TGTGCTAGTGGTTTCCGATACGAGCAGTACTTC.

The CDR3 DNA sequence: TGTGCCAGCAGCCCTGGCTGGGGTACGGGCTATGGCTACACCTTC. Translating it yields CASSPGWGTGYGYTF. The chain recombines TRBV7-2 with TRBJ1-2, with D unclear. CDR3 length equals 15 residues. The V gene lost 5 bases and the J gene lost 4 bases, with 17 bases spanning the gap. Germline CDR1 is SGHTA and CDR2 is FQGNSA.

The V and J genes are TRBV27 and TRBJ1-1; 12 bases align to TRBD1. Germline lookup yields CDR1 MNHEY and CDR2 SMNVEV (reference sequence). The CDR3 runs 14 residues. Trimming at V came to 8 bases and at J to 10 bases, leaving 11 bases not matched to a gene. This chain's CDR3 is CASRWGQGAGGAFF. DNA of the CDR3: TGTGCCAGCCGATGGGGACAGGGGGCCGGAGGAGCTTTCTTT.

CDR3 nucleotide sequence: TGTGCCAGCAGCTTAACGGCGCCGAGCTCCTACAATGAGCAGTTCTTC. It translates to CASSLTAPSSYNEQFF. The chain links TRBV7-3 to TRBJ2-1; no clear D. Trimming took off 0 bases at V and 0 bases at J, with 9 bases between the two ends. CDR1 and CDR2 from the germline V gene are SGHTA and FQGTGA. The CDR3 loop spans 16 amino acids.

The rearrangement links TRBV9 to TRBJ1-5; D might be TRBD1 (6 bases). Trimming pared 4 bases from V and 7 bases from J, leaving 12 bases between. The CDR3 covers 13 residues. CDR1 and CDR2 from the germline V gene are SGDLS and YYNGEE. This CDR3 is CASSLGGAQPQHF. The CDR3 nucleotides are TGTGCCAGCAGCTTAGGGGGAGCCCAGCCCCAGCATTTT.

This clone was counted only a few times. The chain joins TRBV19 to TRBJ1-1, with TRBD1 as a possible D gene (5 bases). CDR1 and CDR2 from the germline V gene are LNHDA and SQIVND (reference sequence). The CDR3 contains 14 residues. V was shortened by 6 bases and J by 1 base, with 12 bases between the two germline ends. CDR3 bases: TGTGCCAGTAGGCGGGTAGGGGCGAACACTGAAGCTTTCTTT. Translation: CASRRVGANTEAFF.

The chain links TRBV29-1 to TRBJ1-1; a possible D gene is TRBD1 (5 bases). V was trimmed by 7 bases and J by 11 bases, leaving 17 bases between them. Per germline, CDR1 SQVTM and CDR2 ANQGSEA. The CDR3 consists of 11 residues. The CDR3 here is CSAGQGFAAFF. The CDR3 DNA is TGCAGCGCGGGCCAGGGTTTTGCCGCTTTCTTT.

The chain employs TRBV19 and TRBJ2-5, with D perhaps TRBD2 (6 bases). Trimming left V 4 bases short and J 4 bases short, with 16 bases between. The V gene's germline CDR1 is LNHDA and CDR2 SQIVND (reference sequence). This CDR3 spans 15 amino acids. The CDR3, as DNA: TGTGCCAGTAGTACCACCGGGGGAACGGGAGAGACCCAGTACTTC. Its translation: CASSTTGGTGETQYF.

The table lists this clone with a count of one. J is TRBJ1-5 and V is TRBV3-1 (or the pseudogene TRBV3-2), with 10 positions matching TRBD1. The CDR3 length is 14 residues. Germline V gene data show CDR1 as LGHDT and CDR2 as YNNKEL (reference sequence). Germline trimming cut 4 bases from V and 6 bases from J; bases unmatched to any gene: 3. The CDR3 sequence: CASSPRQGAQPQHF. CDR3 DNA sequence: TGTGCCAGCAGCCCGCGACAGGGGGCTCAGCCCCAGCATTTT.

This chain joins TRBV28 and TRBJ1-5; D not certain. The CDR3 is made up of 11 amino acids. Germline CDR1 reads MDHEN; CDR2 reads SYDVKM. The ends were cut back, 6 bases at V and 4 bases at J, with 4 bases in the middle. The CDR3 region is CASSKNQPQHF. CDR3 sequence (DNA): TGTGCCAGCAGCAAAAATCAGCCCCAGCATTTT.

The CDR3 DNA follows: TGTGCCAGCAGCCAGCGTTGGGGACAGCTTAAAGATACGCAGTATTTT. Protein: CASSQRWGQLKDTQYF. The rearrangement joins TRBV7-9 to TRBJ2-3; TRBD1 agrees at 7 bases. Germline loops: CDR1 SEHNR, CDR2 FQNEAQ (reference sequence). This CDR3 is 16 amino acids long. The trim removed 5 bases at V and 5 bases at J, leaving 13 bases unmatched.

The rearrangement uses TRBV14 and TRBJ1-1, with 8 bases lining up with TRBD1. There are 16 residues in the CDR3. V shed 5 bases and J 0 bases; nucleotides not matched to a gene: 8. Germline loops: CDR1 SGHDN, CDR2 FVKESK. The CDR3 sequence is CASSTGQGTMNTEAFF. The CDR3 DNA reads TGTGCCAGCAGCACAGGACAGGGTACTATGAACACTGAAGCTTTCTTT.

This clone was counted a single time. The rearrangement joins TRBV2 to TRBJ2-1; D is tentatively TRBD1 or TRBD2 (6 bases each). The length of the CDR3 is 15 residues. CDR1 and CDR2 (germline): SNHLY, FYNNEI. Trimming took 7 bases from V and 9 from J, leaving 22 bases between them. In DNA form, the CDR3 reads TGTGCCAGCACCTTAGAGGGGGGCCAGCAAAGTGAGCAGTTCTTC. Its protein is CASTLEGGQQSEQFF.

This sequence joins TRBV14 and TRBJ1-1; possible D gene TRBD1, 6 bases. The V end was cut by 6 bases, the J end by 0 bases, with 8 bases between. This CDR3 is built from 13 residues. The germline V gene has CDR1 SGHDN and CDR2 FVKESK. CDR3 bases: TGTGCCAGCAGTGGACAGTTGAACACTGAAGCTTTCTTT. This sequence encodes CASSGQLNTEAFF.

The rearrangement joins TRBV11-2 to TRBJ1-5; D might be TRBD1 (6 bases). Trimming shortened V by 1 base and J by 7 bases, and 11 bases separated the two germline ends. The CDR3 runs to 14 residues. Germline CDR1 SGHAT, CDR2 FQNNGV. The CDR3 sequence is CASSLAGVIQPQHF. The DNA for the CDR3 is TGTGCCAGCAGCTTAGCAGGGGTGATCCAGCCCCAGCATTTT.

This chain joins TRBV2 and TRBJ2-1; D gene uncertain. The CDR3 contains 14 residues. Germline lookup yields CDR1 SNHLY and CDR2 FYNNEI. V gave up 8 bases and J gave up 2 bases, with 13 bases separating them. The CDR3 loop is CASDLLRTYNEQFF. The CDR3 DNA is TGTGCCAGCGACCTTCTCCGGACCTACAATGAGCAGTTCTTC.